A single sample gave rise to the 31 T cell receptor beta chains below, sequenced in a study of shared clonotypes between healthy human individuals. Sequencing was performed with immunoSEQ multiplex PCR; in TCRdb, only in-frame clones are kept and a portion is missing. The sample records nearly 1 million clones, 76% being singletons. The sample was memory CD4+ T cells sorted from blood. Specified subset: CD45RA-negative fraction. The receptors were gathered from a man between 18 and 29 years old in good health.

The chain recombines TRBV19 with TRBJ1-1; D gene ambiguous. The CDR3 is made up of 13 amino acids. Germline assignment: CDR1 LNHDA and CDR2 SQIVND (reference sequence). Trimming pared 7 bases from V and 5 bases from J, leaving 14 bases between. Here the CDR3 DNA reads TGTGCCAGTACCTCCGAGTGGGCAACTGAAGCTTTCTTT. Translating it yields CASTSEWATEAFF.

The J gene is TRBJ1-3, the V gene TRBV10-3, with D hard to call. CDR3 length: 12 amino acids. Trimming shortened V by 8 bases and J by 0 bases, and 5 bases separated the two germline ends. The germline V gene encodes CDR1 ENHRY and CDR2 SYGVKD. The CDR3 here is CAIGSSGNTIYF. The CDR3 DNA reads as TGTGCCATCGGTAGCTCTGGAAACACCATATATTTT.

This clone showed up just once. The CDR3: CASSPFQGGNQPQHF. In DNA form, the CDR3 reads TGTGCCAGTAGCCCATTTCAAGGGGGCAATCAGCCCCAGCATTTT. The chain couples TRBV19 to TRBJ1-5, with D possibly being TRBD1 (5 bases). Germline CDR1 is LNHDA and CDR2 is SQIVND (reference sequence). V was cut by 6 bases and J by 2 bases, with 14 bases left in between. The CDR3 totals 15 residues.

The sample holds a few counts of this clone. The rearrangement uses TRBV2 and TRBJ1-3; the D gene is possibly TRBD1 (6 bases). The V and J ends lost 6 bases and 2 bases respectively, with 11 bases between them. Germline V lookup: CDR1 SNHLY, CDR2 FYNNEI. The CDR3 has 14 amino acids. CDR3 sequence (DNA): TGTGCCAGCAGGGCGGACAGAACTGGAAACACCATATATTTT. Protein sequence: CASRADRTGNTIYF.

In its sample, this clone was seen a few times. The sample has other DNA sequences that encode this CDR3 too. The gene calls are TRBV7-2 and TRBJ2-7; D is ambiguous. CDR1 SGHTA and CDR2 FQGNSA come from the germline V gene. V was cut by 5 bases and J by 3 bases, with 11 bases left in between. The CDR3 totals 13 residues. DNA for the CDR3: TGTGCCAGCAGCCCCGGGCCTAACTACGAGCAGTACTTC. It codes for CASSPGPNYEQYF.

The genes are TRBV10-1 and TRBJ2-1; D gene uncertain. V lost 4 bases and J 13 bases, leaving 17 bases between the germline ends. Germline CDR1 WNHNN, CDR2 SYGVQD (reference sequence). CDR3 length equals 13 residues. CDR3: CASSGDVVAPQFF. The CDR3 DNA is TGCGCCAGCAGTGGGGATGTCGTGGCCCCCCAGTTCTTC.

The V and J genes are TRBV7-2 and TRBJ2-5; 11 nucleotides align to TRBD2. Matching the DNA end better, TRBJ2-7 makes the J call doubtful. Germline V gene sequence: CDR1 SGHTA, CDR2 FQGNSA. The CDR3 totals 15 residues. As DNA, the CDR3 is TGTGCCAGCAGCTTAGGGACTAGCGGGTCTTACGAGCAGTACTTC. Its protein product is CASSLGTSGSYEQYF.

The rearrangement links TRBV5-4 to TRBJ2-5, with 12 bases that match TRBD2. Germline trimming cut 6 bases from V and 4 bases from J; bases unmatched to any gene: 7. The length of the CDR3 is 15 residues. Looked up from germline, CDR1 is SGHNT and CDR2 is YYREEE (reference sequence). The CDR3, as DNA: TGTGCCAGCAAGCTAGCGGGAGGGCCCGTAGAGACCCAGTACTTC. This sequence encodes CASKLAGGPVETQYF.

The CDR3 DNA reads TGTGCCTGGAGTGTACATGGCGGGGGGTCAAATGAGCAGTTCTTC. Its translation is CAWSVHGGGSNEQFF. The J gene is TRBJ2-1, the V gene TRBV30; 8 nucleotides line up with TRBD2. Trimming at V came to 0 bases and at J to 7 bases, leaving 8 bases not matched to a gene. This CDR3 has 15 residues. CDR1 and CDR2 (germline): GTSNPN, SVGIG (reference sequence).

The CDR3, as DNA: TGTGCCTGGGGGCGAGGCGGGGATCCAGATACGCAGTATTTT. It codes for CAWGRGGDPDTQYF. The V gene is TRBV30, the J gene TRBJ2-3, with a weak D call TRBD2 (6 bases). V was clipped by 5 bases and J by 4 bases, with 16 bases between them. CDR1 is GTSNPN, CDR2 SVGIG, per germline (reference sequence). The CDR3 has 14 residues.

The chain is built from TRBV6-6 and TRBJ1-2; the D gene is possibly TRBD1 (6 bases). The V end lost 6 bases, the J end lost 8 bases, and 22 bases lay between the germline ends. Germline V gene data show CDR1 as MNHNY and CDR2 as SVGAGI (reference sequence). This CDR3 is 15 amino acids long. In DNA form, the CDR3 reads TGTGCCAGCAGGCACCTAGCGAGCGGGGGCGAGGGCTACACCTTC. This sequence encodes CASRHLASGGEGYTF.

The rearrangement links TRBV5-4 to TRBJ2-5; D may be TRBD1 or TRBD2 (5 bases each). Between the trimmed V and J ends, which lost 3 bases and 5 bases, there was a span of 14 bases. The germline CDR1 and CDR2 sequences are SGHNT and YYREEE (reference sequence). CDR3 length: 14 amino acids. CDR3 in DNA: TGTGCCAGCAGCTGGGACGCCCTCCCGGAGACCCAGTACTTC. This sequence encodes CASSWDALPETQYF.

Worth noting for this clone: The sample contains more than one DNA sequence encoding this CDR3. This rearrangement joins TRBV5-1 to TRBJ2-5; 7 bases are shared with TRBD2. Germline V gene data show CDR1 as SGHRS and CDR2 as YFSETQ. CDR3 length: 16 residues. J gave up 1 base and V 0 bases, and 6 bases lay outside the gene matches. In nucleotides, the CDR3 is TGCGCCAGCAGCTTGGAGGGCGGGAGCCCCCAAGAGACCCAGTACTTC. Its protein is CASSLEGGSPQETQYF.

The rearrangement links TRBV30 to TRBJ1-5; maybe TRBD1 (5 bases). The CDR3 extends over 15 amino acids. V was pared by 3 bases and J by 3 bases, with 15 bases between. Germline CDR1 reads GTSNPN; CDR2 reads SVGIG (reference sequence). The DNA for the CDR3 is TGTGCCTGGAGCCTTCTGGAAGGGGACAATCAGCCCCAGCATTTT. Translated: CAWSLLEGDNQPQHF.

The chain links TRBV6-6 to TRBJ1-3; 8 bases match TRBD1. Germline lookup yields CDR1 MNHNY and CDR2 SVGAGI (reference sequence). After removal of 2 bases from V and 4 bases from J, the junction contained 4 bases not matched to a gene. CDR3 size: 15 residues. The CDR3: CASSYARQGGNTIYF. The CDR3 nucleotides are TGTGCCAGCAGTTACGCCCGACAGGGGGGAAACACCATATATTTT.

The CDR3 region is CASSSPTSPNEQFF. In nucleotides, the CDR3 is TGTGCCAGCAGCTCACCGACTAGTCCCAATGAGCAGTTCTTC. This chain connects TRBV5-4 to TRBJ2-1; D is perhaps TRBD2 (6 bases). Germline CDR1 and CDR2: SGHNT and YYREEE (reference sequence). The CDR3 runs 14 residues. V gave up 3 bases and J gave up 6 bases, with 13 bases separating them.

The chain uses TRBV7-9 and TRBJ2-7, with D unresolved. CDR1 and CDR2 (germline): SEHNR, FQNEAQ (reference sequence). V gave up 2 bases and J gave up 5 bases, with 7 bases separating them. The CDR3 length is 12 residues. The CDR3 here is CASSLRANEQYF. The CDR3, as DNA: TGTGCCAGCAGCTTACGAGCGAACGAGCAGTACTTC. Drawing the rest from reference TRBV7-9 and TRBJ2-7, the complete variable domain is DTGVSQNPRHKITKRGQNVTFRCDPISEHNRLYWYRQTLGQGPEFLTYFQNEAQLEKSRLLSDRFSAERPKGSFSTLEIQRTEQGDSAMYLCASSLRANEQYFGPGTRLTVT.

The rearrangement joins TRBV7-3 to TRBJ2-7; D remains ambiguous. Germline assignment: CDR1 SGHTA and CDR2 FQGTGA. The germline V and J ends were trimmed by 5 bases and 5 bases, with 13 bases remaining between them. This CDR3 comprises 13 residues. CDR3 nucleotide sequence: TGTGCCAGCAGCCCCCCTGGGTCGGACGAGCAGTACTTC. It yields the protein CASSPPGSDEQYF.

The chain links TRBV18 to TRBJ1-2, with 8 bases aligning to TRBD1. This CDR3 region has 16 residues. Germline V CDR1 and CDR2: KGHSH, LQKENI. J was trimmed by 8 bases and V by 1 base; bases with no gene match: 12. The CDR3 DNA reads TGTGCCAGCTCACCACAAAGACAGGGGTCCCAGGAAGGCTACACCTTC. Protein sequence: CASSPQRQGSQEGYTF.

This sequence joins TRBV28 and TRBJ2-3; 7 nucleotides line up with TRBD2. J lost 2 bases, V lost 7 bases, and 9 bases had no gene match. In germline, CDR1 is MDHEN, CDR2 SYDVKM. CDR3 length: 15 amino acids. CDR3 in DNA: TGTGCCAGCACGGGCGGGGGTGGCAACACAGATACGCAGTATTTT. Translated: CASTGGGGNTDTQYF.

This chain links TRBV19 with TRBJ2-7; D is uncertain. Germline V gene lookup returns CDR1 LNHDA and CDR2 SQIVND (reference sequence). This CDR3 comprises 14 residues. V shed 0 bases and J shed 2 bases, with 8 bases lying between them. The CDR3 DNA follows: TGTGCCAGTAGTATAGACTGGGCGACCTACGAGCAGTACTTC. As protein: CASSIDWATYEQYF.

The chain uses TRBV6-6 and TRBJ2-2; D uncertain. Germline loops: CDR1 MNHNY, CDR2 SVGAGI (reference sequence). V lost 2 bases, J lost 4 bases, and 14 bases lay in between. The CDR3 covers 16 residues. The CDR3 region has the DNA TGTGCCAGCAGTTACAGTCGGGCCCTTAGCACCGGGGAGCTGTTTTTT. Amino acid sequence: CASSYSRALSTGELFF.

This chain joins TRBV7-9 and TRBJ1-4, with 7 positions matching TRBD1. The CDR3 is 16 amino acids. Trimming removed 6 bases from V and 5 bases from J; junction bases left unmatched: 12. Germline loops: CDR1 SEHNR, CDR2 FQNEAQ (reference sequence). DNA for the CDR3: TGTGCCAGCAGTCGGAATACAGGGGTTTGGAATGAAAAACTGTTTTTT. It specifies CASSRNTGVWNEKLFF.

The chain is built from TRBV5-5 and TRBJ2-7; D is perhaps TRBD1 (5 bases). This CDR3 is built from 13 residues. Germline V CDR1 and CDR2: SGHKS, YYEKEE (reference sequence). The V gene lost 4 bases and the J gene lost 0 bases, with 8 bases spanning the gap. The CDR3 region is CASSQDTSYEQYF. The DNA of the CDR3 is TGTGCCAGCAGCCAGGACACCTCCTACGAGCAGTACTTC.

V and J are TRBV12-5 and TRBJ1-2; D is unresolved. The germline gives CDR1 LGHNT, CDR2 FRNRAP. The CDR3 extends over 11 amino acids. V was trimmed by 6 bases and J by 9 bases, leaving 11 bases between them. The CDR3 loop is CASGVGLRYTF. The CDR3 DNA reads TGTGCTAGTGGCGTCGGGTTACGCTACACCTTC. The variable domain in full, completed from reference TRBV12-5 and TRBJ1-2, reads DARVTQTPRHKVTEMGQEVTMRCQPILGHNTVFWYRQTMMQGLELLAYFRNRAPLDDSGMPKDRFSAEMPDATLATLKIQPSEPRDSAVYFCASGVGLRYTFGSGTRLTVV.

This clone has more than one count but fewer than ten. The rearrangement uses TRBV9 and TRBJ2-3, with TRBD2 matching over 9 bases. CDR1 is SGDLS and CDR2 is YYNGEE in the germline V gene. This CDR3 region has 14 residues. Trimming took 6 bases from V and 4 from J; bases not matched to a gene: 6. CDR3 sequence: CASTTSGLPDTQYF. CDR3 DNA: TGTGCCAGCACAACTAGCGGGTTGCCAGATACGCAGTATTTT.

Points on this clone: Other nucleotide sequences in the sample specify the same CDR3. The CDR3: CASSLGPGTYNEQFF. Written as DNA, the CDR3 is TGTGCCAGCAGCTTAGGGCCGGGGACCTACAATGAGCAGTTCTTC. The chain is built from TRBV11-2 and TRBJ2-1, with D perhaps matching TRBD2 (5 bases). Germline assignment: CDR1 SGHAT and CDR2 FQNNGV. CDR3 length: 15 residues. The V gene lost 1 base and the J gene lost 2 bases, with 9 bases spanning the gap.

The J gene is TRBJ2-1, the V gene TRBV19; TRBD1 agrees at 7 bases. The CDR3 runs 14 residues. Germline loops: CDR1 LNHDA, CDR2 SQIVND (reference sequence). V lost 8 bases, J lost 4 bases, and 8 bases stayed unmatched. This CDR3 is CASRYKDRYNEQFF. As DNA, the CDR3 is TGTGCCAGTCGATATAAGGACAGGTACAATGAGCAGTTCTTC.

The V and J genes are TRBV6-1 and TRBJ2-1; D remains unclear. The V gene's germline CDR1 is MNHNS and CDR2 SASEGT. V was cut by 4 bases and J by 9 bases, with 10 bases left in between. The CDR3 is made up of 12 amino acids. This CDR3 reads CASSASILEQFF. The CDR3 DNA follows: TGTGCCAGCAGTGCCTCCATTCTTGAGCAGTTCTTC.

This clone was seen a handful of times. V usage is TRBV11-2 and J usage is TRBJ2-1; 9 positions match TRBD2. Germline V gives CDR1 SGHAT, CDR2 FQNNGV. The trim removed 0 bases at V and 8 bases at J, leaving 14 bases unmatched. The CDR3 loop spans 18 amino acids. In nucleotides, the CDR3 is TGTGCCAGCAGCTTAGAAGGACTGGGGCTAGCGGGGAGGTATGAGCAGTTCTTC. Its translation: CASSLEGLGLAGRYEQFF.

A few counts support this clone. J is TRBJ1-1 and V is TRBV18; 7 nucleotides line up with TRBD1. Germline V gene sequence: CDR1 KGHSH, CDR2 LQKENI. Trimming took 6 bases from V and 7 from J; bases not matched to a gene: 8. CDR3 length: 13 amino acids. Here the CDR3 reads CASSAFRDSEAFF. DNA of the CDR3: TGTGCCAGCTCCGCCTTCCGGGACAGTGAAGCTTTCTTT.